This TCR beta chain came from a study of identical twins. As for this clonotype: Its antigen remains unidentified.

Unique molecular identifiers were in the cDNA, with template-switch universal primer binding. In TCRdb, the 5' RACE reads were re-called with MiXCR into one record per CDR3 protein. In the table there are 1.5 million to 2 million distinct CDR3 sequences, roughly 35% of which are singletons. The V segment lost 2 bases and the J segment 7 bases; nucleotides outside the gene matches: 14. CDR1 is SGHRS, CDR2 YFSETQ, per germline. The CDR3 is 16 amino acids. Study-wide findings and caveats: Fewer insertions were carried by abundant cord blood beta clonotypes, but none was seen in memory repertoires. Without tracking the same donors, conclusions rested on cross-sectional statistical analysis. Invariant MAIT and iNKT cells may have partly biased zero-insertion analyses.

Sequenced material: cord blood. The sequence derives from a newborn girl in good health. V usage is TRBV5-1 and J usage is TRBJ1-1; 7 bases line up with TRBD1. The CDR3 loop is CASSLLKGQAEGEAFF. CDR3 sequence (DNA): TGCGCCAGCAGCTTACTGAAAGGACAGGCAGAGGGTGAAGCTTTCTTT.